Detailed here is one TCR beta chain. The germline V gene has CDR1 SGDLS and CDR2 YYNGEE. CDR3 length equals 15 residues. The ends lost 0 bases at V and 2 bases at J; junction bases unmatched: 4. Repertoires were generated with immunoSEQ multiplex PCR, while TCRdb's copy carries only in-frame clones and drops some. The sample includes tens of thousands of clones, over 80% of them seen just once. The data belong to a study of PD-1 blockade in mismatch repair-deficient tumors. V gene TRBV9 combines with J gene TRBJ2-7; 8 nucleotides align to TRBD1. The sequence was obtained from an adult with mismatch repair-deficient cancer. Sequenced here: PBMCs, sampled 6 weeks after starting pembrolizumab. The CDR3 loop reads CASSVGQGAAYEQYF. The DNA of the CDR3 is TGTGCCAGCAGCGTAGGTCAGGGGGCCGCCTACGAGCAGTACTTC.